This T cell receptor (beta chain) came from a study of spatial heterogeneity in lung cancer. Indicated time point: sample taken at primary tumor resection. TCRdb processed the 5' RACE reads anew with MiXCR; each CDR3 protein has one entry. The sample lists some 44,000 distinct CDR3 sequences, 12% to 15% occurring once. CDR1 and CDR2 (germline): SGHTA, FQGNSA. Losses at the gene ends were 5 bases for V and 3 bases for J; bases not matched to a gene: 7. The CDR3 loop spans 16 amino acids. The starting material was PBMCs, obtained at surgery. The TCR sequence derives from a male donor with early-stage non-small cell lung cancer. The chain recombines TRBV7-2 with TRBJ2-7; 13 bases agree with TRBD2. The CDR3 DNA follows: TGTGCCAGCAGCACGACTAGCGGGAGGCCCAGCTACGAGCAGTACTTC. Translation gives CASSTTSGRPSYEQYF.